This T cell receptor (beta chain) was sequenced in a study of cytomegalovirus exposure and HLA in healthy donors (dated by TCRdb to 2017 to 2019). Notes on the research overall: An earlier analysis of about 560 of the donors reported 276 Gb of sequence data and approximately 120 million unique TCR beta sequences obtained from about 180 million T cells. An early release that covered about 640 HLA-typed donors contained approximately 320 gigabases of sequencing data and roughly 84 million unique TCR sequences. Of the 300 to 450 genotyped donors, roughly 76% were placed in the genetic ancestry cluster associated with self-reported Caucasian donors. The study was designed to test whether signatures of past pathogen exposure could be identified by cataloging public T cell receptors. The study profiled the T cell repertoires of 666 subjects by immunosequencing and related them to cytomegalovirus serostatus. Along with the roughly 700-subject first cohort, a separate validation cohort of over a hundred different subjects was used. High-throughput TCR immunosequencing, statistical association of individual TCRs with disease status, and machine learning were combined to predict cytomegalovirus infection status. A later analysis re-analyzed previously published TCR beta repertoires from 666 donors and added high-resolution HLA genotyping to study TCR occurrence patterns. In the later analysis, no new phenotypic data were used to find candidate immune exposures; instead, reliance was placed on TCR beta sequences and their occurrence across donors. An earlier analysis of some 600 of the donors applied high-throughput TCR beta sequencing to assess whether each TCR beta V gene segment acted as functional or pseudogenic. Alongside the repertoire data, information on donor age, sex, ethnicity and CMV serostatus was compiled. In a later genetic analysis, genome-wide SNP genotypes for about 55% of the roughly 700 donors were used, and that subset was treated as a discovery cohort. Every repertoire in the discovery cohort had been generated on one and the same sequencing platform. HLA typing covered class I and class II loci at four-digit resolution. Typing coverage varied by locus: about 629-630 donors for A, B, C, DRB1 and DQB1; approximately 520 for DQA1; about 590 for DPA1; roughly 450 for DPB1. Several DR-DQ haplotypes were handled as single units for association and clustering, since linkage in the cohort was strong. Among several hundred genotyped donors of the cohort, an average of roughly 230,000 unique TCR beta nucleotide sequences was sequenced per donor, of which 15% to 20% were non-productive. Paper-wide results and their limitations: An association between a missense DCLRE1C variant and V-gene and J-gene trimming of TCR beta chains was found in a later genetic analysis and replicated in an independent cohort. Because the 87-base-pair reads could not distinguish some IMGT-functional V segments, including TRBV6-2 and TRBV6-3, those segments were excluded. The classifier was reported to diagnose cytomegalovirus status with high specificity and sensitivity in both the original cohort and the validation cohort. Compared with equally common non-associated chains, HLA-associated TCR beta chains in a later analysis were more clonally expanded and had lower generation probabilities. This cohort had only TCR beta chains sequenced, and the lack of alpha or paired-chain data limited which features could be detected. In a later analysis, TCR association rates were found to vary across HLA loci, with the most associated TCRs seen for DRB1 alleles and the fewest for HLA-C alleles. Because some donors lacked HLA typing at each locus, the association tests relied only on the typed subset. Presence/absence analyses assumed roughly uniform sequencing depth across donors, an assumption that may not hold. In the study, 164 TCR beta chains were listed as associated with cytomegalovirus. Most TCR sequences were observed very rarely across donors, whereas some public TCRs were present in many individuals. It was suggested by the authors that the approach could potentially be generalized to other disease states and immunological phenotypes. Immune exposure information for the cohort was limited to CMV serostatus. In vitro tests confirmed that a few of the cytomegalovirus-associated TCR beta chains recognize cytomegalovirus antigens. Because counts were too low, 15 to 20 rarely observed V segments, including chromosome 9 orphons, were excluded from the earlier analysis of roughly 580 of the donors. The sequencing pipeline was judged likely to have produced a cluster of highly shared sequence variants as a technical artifact. In an earlier analysis of 587 of the donors, most TCR beta V segments appeared in productive rearrangements about 87% or about 30% of the time, broadly matching IMGT annotations. A later analysis reported that several top co-occurrence clusters appeared linked to parvovirus B19, influenza, CMV and Epstein-Barr virus. In a later analysis, 16,951 TCR beta sequences were associated with specific HLA alleles at a false discovery rate of 0.05. Correlated functional status among segregating V segments might be attributable to linkage disequilibrium, but an unknown experimental factor could not be ruled out. According to a later genetic analysis, donors in an Asian-associated ancestry cluster had fewer N-insertions in productive TCRs than the approximately 610-donor mean. A further reported finding was that TCR beta sequences accurately predicted the HLA-A and HLA-B alleles for most subjects in the first cohort. Assigning TCR associations to individual alleles was difficult when HLA alleles, especially DR and DQ, strongly co-occurred. In a later analysis, most CMV-associated TCR beta chains were found to appear HLA-restricted, with HLA associations seemingly driven largely by CMV exposure.

In the case of this clone: No antigen is known for it. The sample holds no much larger clone one base away, and base qualities are not on file.

The cohort comprised some 680 healthy bone marrow donors. At the time of sampling, every cohort member was nominally healthy, though immune exposures that went unrecorded were likely present. The donor tested CMV seronegative and was one of the 352 seronegative cohort members. A peripheral blood sample was collected from each donor, and TCR beta sequencing was performed on peripheral blood mononuclear cells. Genomic DNA extraction from the blood cell samples was performed with the Qiagen DNeasy Blood Extraction Kit. The library was built by means of the immunoSEQ multiplex PCR assay. A mixture of 60 forward primers for TCR Vbeta segments and 13 reverse primers for TCR Jbeta segments was used in the multiplex PCR. Amplification of the CDR3 region of rearranged TCR beta genes was performed with a multiplex PCR assay on genomic DNA. Amplified TCR beta libraries were sequenced as 87-base-pair reads on the Illumina HiSeq System. Under the source paper's analysis protocol: In a later analysis, 80 million or so unique TCR beta chains were counted across the roughly 610 repertoires, and roughly 11 million of these chains were shared by at least two donors. A nearest-neighbor algorithm error-corrected the raw reads and collapsed the reads into unique sequences, merging closely related sequences to remove PCR and sequencing errors. Alignment of CDR3 sequences to IMGT reference sequences was used to assign V, D and J gene segments. Each retained sequence needed at least a six-nucleotide match to both a V gene segment and a J gene segment. Rearrangements were classified as productive when the CDR3 lacked stop codons and remained in frame with V and J, and all other rearrangements were classified as non-productive. CDR3 was defined according to IMGT convention as the region running from the second conserved V-encoded cysteine to the conserved J-encoded phenylalanine. Sequences without an unambiguous match to a single V gene segment were excluded from the earlier analysis of a few hundred of the donors. In an earlier analysis of approximately 590 of the donors, a V segment was called functional when productive rearrangements were above 56.7%, and segregating when the standard deviation between donors exceeded 5%. A statistical classification framework was built for diagnosing cytomegalovirus status from the catalog of TCR beta chain sequences. In a later analysis, V and J genes were assigned by comparing TCR nucleotide sequences against IMGT/GENE-DB human TR gene sequences. Using the TCRdist pipeline, a later analysis assigned CDR3 sequences along with most-parsimonious VDJ recombination scenarios. In a later analysis, each TCR beta chain was defined by its CDR3 amino acid sequence together with its V-gene family, and reads lacking a unique V-gene family were excluded. To address suspected cross-contamination and a sequencing artifact, a later analysis removed approximately 600 highly shared, low-generation-probability nucleotide sequences. In a later analysis, a clonal expansion index for each public chain was calculated from normalized within-repertoire ranks of inferred template counts. A later analysis computed generation probabilities with a VDJ recombination model fitted to out-of-frame rearrangements, and checked the results against IGoR. Hypergeometric tests were used in a later analysis to score TCR-TCR, TCR-HLA and TCR-CMV co-occurrence, with a repertoire-size bias correction applied to the TCR pairs. False discovery rates were estimated in a later analysis by permuting HLA or CMV assignments 20 times. In a later analysis, co-occurring TCRs were grouped using DBSCAN, and TCRdist sequence similarity was added for clustering within HLA-allele-positive subsets. Co-occurrence clustering excluded repertoires with fewer than 30,000 or more than 120,000 public chains, plus five with anomalous nucleotide sharing. TCRdb mirrors the immuneACCESS table, restricted to in-frame sequences. Some clones are absent from its copies; in checked studies, under half trace to an unresolved V gene, and the reason for the others is unknown. V, J and clone size derive from that table, while D and trimming were established from the DNA sequence. Across this sample there are approximately 180,000 clones, with roughly 77% seen only once. 1.6% of the sample is in the top ten clones.

The germline V gene provides CDR1 SGHVS and CDR2 FNYEAQ. Its CDR3 holds 17 amino acids, cysteine through phenylalanine. The only DNA kept is the CDR3, 51 bases in frame from the first base. Trimming accounts for 1 base at V and 5 bases at J, while the number of junction bases matched to no gene is 14. The clonotype comes from a woman aged 45-65 years in good health and CMV-seronegative. The chain uses TRBV7-6 and TRBJ2-7, with 7 central nucleotides matching TRBD2. The sample consisted of PBMCs. The sequenced DNA is TGTGCCAGCAGCTTAGAAGCGGGATCCCCAACGGGGGACGAGCAGTACTTC. Translated, it reads CASSLEAGSPTGDEQYF.